These 6 T cell receptor beta chains share one sample of origin, sequenced in a study of blood T cells in healthy people across ages. It was with a sample-barcoded 5' primer and a J-beta primer mix that a second PCR of roughly 7 to 12 cycles was run. TCRdb re-called the 5' RACE reads through MiXCR, storing one row per CDR3 protein. Seen here are about 780,000 distinct CDR3 sequences, roughly 24% observed once, and the top ten hold over 2.5%. These sequences were also reported in another study, on T cells of mothers and their children.

Sequencing was done on a sample of blood. The receptor source for this set is a boy younger than 18 in good health.

This clonotype was found a few times. This chain uses TRBV5-1 with TRBJ2-5; D may be TRBD1 (6 bases). The V gene lost 0 bases and the J gene lost 4 bases, with 13 bases spanning the gap. Germline V gives CDR1 SGHRS, CDR2 YFSETQ. The CDR3 sequence is 15 residues long. This chain's CDR3 is CASSLVPDRPETQYF. The CDR3 DNA sequence: TGCGCCAGCAGCTTGGTTCCCGACAGGCCAGAGACCCAGTACTTC.

Many counts were recorded for this clonotype. The rearrangement joins TRBV2 to TRBJ2-1; D ambiguous. Germline-derived CDR1 and CDR2 are SNHLY and FYNNEI. The V end was cut by 11 bases, the J end by 4 bases, with 12 bases between. The CDR3 runs to 12 residues. The CDR3 sequence is CASSPAYNEQFF. The CDR3 DNA reads TGTGCCTCCAGTCCAGCATACAATGAGCAGTTCTTC.

V usage is TRBV11-2 and J usage is TRBJ2-5, with D perhaps TRBD2 (5 bases). The CDR3 totals 14 residues. V lost 6 bases, J lost 0 bases, and 11 bases lay in between. CDR1 is SGHAT, CDR2 FQNNGV, per germline. DNA for the CDR3: TGTGCCAGCAGACCCTACGGGAACCAAGAGACCCAGTACTTC. Encoded protein: CASRPYGNQETQYF.

The chain recombines TRBV6-1 with TRBJ2-7; D possibly corresponds to TRBD2 (5 bases). The germline V gene has CDR1 MNHNS and CDR2 SASEGT. Trimming took off 3 bases at V and 1 base at J, with 7 bases between the two ends. The CDR3 spans 13 residues. The chain's CDR3 is CASSERESYEQYF. DNA of the CDR3: TGTGCCAGCAGTGAGAGGGAGTCCTACGAGCAGTACTTC.

DNA for the CDR3: TGTGCCAGCAGGGAGGGGGCCTATCACGAGCAGTACTTC. Residues: CASREGAYHEQYF. The chain is built from TRBV2 and TRBJ2-7, with a tentative D call TRBD1 (7 bases). In germline, CDR1 is SNHLY, CDR2 FYNNEI. Trimming took 6 bases from V and 5 from J, leaving 14 bases between them. The CDR3 contains 13 residues.

This clonotype has just one count. The chain is built from TRBV18 and TRBJ2-7; no definite D call. V dropped 2 bases and J dropped 4 bases, with 6 bases sitting between them. CDR1 is KGHSH and CDR2 is LQKENI in the germline V gene. The CDR3 runs 12 residues. CDR3 residues: CASSPKGYEQYV. CDR3 sequence (DNA): TGTGCCAGCTCACCAAAAGGTTACGAGCAGTACGTC.